The 3 T cell receptor beta chains below all came from one sample that was sequenced in a study of spatial heterogeneity in lung cancer. Time point: sample taken at primary tumor resection. Tumor, nontumor lung or frozen PBMC supplied whole RNA, sequenced without sorting. TCRdb used MiXCR to reprocess the 5' RACE reads, holding one entry per CDR3 protein. The data contain approximately 11,000 distinct CDR3 sequences, around 3.5% of them singletons. The material was PBMCs, obtained at surgery. These receptors all stem from a female donor with early-stage non-small cell lung cancer.

This clonotype has at least ten counts. Because this beta chain is a stray read in a library intended to capture alpha chains, its abundance should not be given much weight. The V and J genes are TRBV20-1 and TRBJ2-3; possibly TRBD1 for D (6 bases). Trimming took off 3 bases at V and 1 base at J, with 11 bases between the two ends. Germline CDR1 reads DFQATT; CDR2 reads SNEGSKA (reference sequence). CDR3 length equals 14 residues. The CDR3, as DNA: TGCAGTGCTAGTTTAGGGGGTCGCACAGATACGCAGTATTTT. As protein: CSASLGGRTDTQYF.

This clonotype was detected a few times. The library was prepared for alpha chains; this beta chain is a stray read, so its frequency means little. V and J are TRBV7-2 and TRBJ2-1; D is unclear. The length of the CDR3 is 13 residues. The V gene's germline CDR1 is SGHTA and CDR2 FQGNSA. V was pared by 5 bases and J by 3 bases, with 8 bases between. This CDR3 reads CASSPGSYNEQFF. CDR3 DNA sequence: TGTGCCAGCAGCCCCGGAAGCTACAATGAGCAGTTCTTC.

This clonotype was observed many times. A library prepared for alpha chains yielded this beta chain as an off-target read; its size is of little meaning. The J gene is TRBJ1-5, the V gene TRBV28; no definite D call. V was shortened by 10 bases and J by 4 bases, with 8 bases between the two germline ends. CDR1 and CDR2 (germline): MDHEN, SYDVKM. The CDR3 runs 11 residues. The CDR3 protein is CATAGNQPQHF. For the CDR3, the DNA is TGTGCCACCGCTGGAAATCAGCCCCAGCATTTT.